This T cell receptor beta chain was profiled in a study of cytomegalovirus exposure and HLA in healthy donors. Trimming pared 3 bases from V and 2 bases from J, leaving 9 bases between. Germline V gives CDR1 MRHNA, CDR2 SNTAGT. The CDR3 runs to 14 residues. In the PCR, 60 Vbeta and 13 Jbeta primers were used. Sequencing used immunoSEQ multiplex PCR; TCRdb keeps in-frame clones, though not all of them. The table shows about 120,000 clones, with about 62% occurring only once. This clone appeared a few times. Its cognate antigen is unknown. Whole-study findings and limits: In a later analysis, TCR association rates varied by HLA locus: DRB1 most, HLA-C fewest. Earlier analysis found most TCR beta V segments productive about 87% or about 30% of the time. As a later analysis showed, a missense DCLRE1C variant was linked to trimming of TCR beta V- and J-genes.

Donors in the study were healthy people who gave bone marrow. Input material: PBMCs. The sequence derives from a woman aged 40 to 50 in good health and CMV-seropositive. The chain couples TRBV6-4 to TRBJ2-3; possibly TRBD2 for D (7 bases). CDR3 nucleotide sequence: TGTGCCAGCAGTGAAGGGGGGGCCACAGATACGCAGTATTTT. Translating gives CASSEGGATDTQYF.